The following is a T cell receptor (beta chain) sequence with its context. Antigen unknown. The data belong to a study of T cells in Graves' hyperthyroidism and ophthalmopathy. Study observations and caveats: Most thyroid clonotypes with frequency above 0.001 were detected in blood. The model's output predicted ophthalmopathy at a median of 6.5 months prior to onset.

Newly diagnosed hyperthyroidism patients aged 18 to 65 years had disease lasting under 2 months. Trimming cost V 3 bases and J 6 bases; bases outside gene matches: 16. The V gene's germline CDR1 is KGHDR and CDR2 SFDVKD. This CDR3 has 19 residues. Template material for amplifying TCR beta CDR3 regions consisted of RNA transcripts. A set of HTBI primers served as the primers for a first-round RT-PCR of the TCR CDR3. TCRdb fed the multiplex PCR reads into MiXCR, producing one record per CDR3 protein. The sample has under 700,000 distinct CDR3 sequences, roughly 50% seen once. Sequenced material: peripheral blood or thyroid tissue (not recorded which). This TCR was sampled from a woman between 18 and 29 years old with Graves' hyperthyroidism. V and J are TRBV24-1 and TRBJ2-7; 13 bases fit TRBD2. The CDR3 nucleotides read TGTGCCACCAGTGATCCAGCTTCCTCCGGGACTAGCGGGACTGGCGAGCAGTACTTC. Protein product: CATSDPASSGTSGTGEQYF.